This paragraph covers one TCR beta chain sequence. V was shortened by 1 base and J by 9 bases, with 11 bases between the two germline ends. Germline lookup yields CDR1 LGHNT and CDR2 FRNRAP. The CDR3 has 13 residues. These data originate in a study of CD8 T cells in Susac syndrome. A quantity of roughly 0.5 to 1 ug RNA underwent reverse transcription using random hexamers. Via MiXCR, TCRdb re-called the immunoSEQ multiplex PCR reads, giving one row per CDR3 protein. The data hold around 180,000 distinct CDR3 sequences, with 90% to 96% observed a single time. Sequencing of TCR beta covered CD8+ and CD4+ T cells obtained from blood.

V usage is TRBV12-5 and J usage is TRBJ2-3, with D possibly TRBD1 on 6 matching bases. The receptor was derived from a human donor with multiple sclerosis. Sequenced sample: CD4+ T cells from PBMCs. This chain's CDR3 is CASGLEPGTTQYF. The CDR3, as DNA: TGTGCTAGTGGTTTGGAACCAGGGACAACGCAGTATTTT.